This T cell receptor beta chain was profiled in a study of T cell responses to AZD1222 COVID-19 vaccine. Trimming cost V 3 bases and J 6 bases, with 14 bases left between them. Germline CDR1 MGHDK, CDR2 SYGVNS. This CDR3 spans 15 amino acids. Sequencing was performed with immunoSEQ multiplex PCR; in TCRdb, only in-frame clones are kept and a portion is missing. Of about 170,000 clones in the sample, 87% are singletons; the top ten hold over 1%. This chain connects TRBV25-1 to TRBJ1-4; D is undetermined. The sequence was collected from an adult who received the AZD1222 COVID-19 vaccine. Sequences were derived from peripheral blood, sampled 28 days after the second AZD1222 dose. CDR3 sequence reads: CASSDPTLVDEKLFF. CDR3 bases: TGTGCCAGCAGTGACCCGACACTGGTGGATGAAAAACTGTTTTTT.